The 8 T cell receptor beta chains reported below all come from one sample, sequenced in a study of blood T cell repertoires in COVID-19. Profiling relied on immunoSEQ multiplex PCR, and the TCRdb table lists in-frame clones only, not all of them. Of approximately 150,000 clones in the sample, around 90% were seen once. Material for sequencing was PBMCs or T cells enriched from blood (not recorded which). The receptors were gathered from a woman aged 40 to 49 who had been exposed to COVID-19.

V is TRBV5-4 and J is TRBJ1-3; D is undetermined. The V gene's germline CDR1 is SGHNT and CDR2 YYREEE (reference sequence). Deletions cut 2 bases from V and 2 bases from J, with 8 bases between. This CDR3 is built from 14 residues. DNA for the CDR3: TGTGCCAGCAGCTTTGACTTCCCTGGAAACACCATATATTTT. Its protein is CASSFDFPGNTIYF. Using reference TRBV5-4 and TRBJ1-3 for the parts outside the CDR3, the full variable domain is ETGVTQSPTHLIKTRGQQVTLRCSSQSGHNTVSWYQQALGQGPQFIFQYYREEENGRGNFPPRFSGLQFPNYSSELNVNALELDDSALYLCASSFDFPGNTIYFGEGSWLTVV.

The CDR3 coding sequence is TGTGCCACCACTGGGACTGGAAATTCACCCCTCCACTTT. It translates to CATTGTGNSPLHF. The V and J genes are TRBV15 and TRBJ1-6; D might be TRBD1 (5 bases). With 7 bases removed from V and 7 bases from J, the gap between germline ends came to 11 bases. CDR3 length equals 13 residues. CDR1 is LNHNV, CDR2 YYDKDF, per germline (reference sequence).

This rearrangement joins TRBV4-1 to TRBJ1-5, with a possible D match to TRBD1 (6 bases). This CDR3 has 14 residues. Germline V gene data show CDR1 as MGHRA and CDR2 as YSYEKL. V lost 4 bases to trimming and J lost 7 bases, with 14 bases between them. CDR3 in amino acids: CASSPLTGNQPQHF. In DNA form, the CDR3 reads TGCGCCAGCAGCCCCTTGACAGGTAACCAGCCCCAGCATTTT.

The CDR3 is CASIGLAGFEQYF. In DNA, the CDR3 is TGCGCCAGCATCGGACTAGCGGGTTTTGAGCAGTACTTC. The chain links TRBV10-2 to TRBJ2-7; 11 nucleotides align to TRBD2. Trimming at V came to 7 bases and at J to 7 bases, leaving 6 bases not matched to a gene. CDR3 length equals 13 residues. CDR1 is WSHSY and CDR2 is SAAADI in the germline V gene.

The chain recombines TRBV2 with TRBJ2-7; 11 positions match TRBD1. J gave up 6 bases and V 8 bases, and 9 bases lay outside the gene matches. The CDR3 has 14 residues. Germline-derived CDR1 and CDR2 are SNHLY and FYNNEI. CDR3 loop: CASGGQGARGEQYF. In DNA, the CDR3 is TGTGCCAGCGGCGGACAGGGGGCTAGGGGCGAGCAGTACTTC.

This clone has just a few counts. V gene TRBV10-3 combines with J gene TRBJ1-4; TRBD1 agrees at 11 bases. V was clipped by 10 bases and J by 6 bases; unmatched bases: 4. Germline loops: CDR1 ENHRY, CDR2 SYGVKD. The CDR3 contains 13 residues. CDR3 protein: CATAGQGDEKLFF. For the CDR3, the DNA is TGTGCCACGGCGGGACAGGGGGATGAAAAACTGTTTTTT.

The CDR3 bases are TGTGCCAGCAGTTTAATTAGCGGGATGTCCTACGAGCAGTACTTC. Amino acids: CASSLISGMSYEQYF. The rearrangement uses TRBV28 and TRBJ2-7; 8 bases agree with TRBD2. The CDR3 is 15 amino acids. The V gene's germline CDR1 is MDHEN and CDR2 SYDVKM. V gave up 2 bases and J gave up 1 base; unmatched junction bases: 4.

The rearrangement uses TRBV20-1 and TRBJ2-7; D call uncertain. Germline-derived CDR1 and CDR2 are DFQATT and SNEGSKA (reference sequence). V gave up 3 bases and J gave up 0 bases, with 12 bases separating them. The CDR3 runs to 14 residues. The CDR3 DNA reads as TGCAGTGCTAGTCTGGCTCAGGACTCCTACGAGCAGTACTTC. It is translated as CSASLAQDSYEQYF.